This passage covers 7 T cell receptor beta chains from one sample sequenced in a study of T cells after yellow fever vaccination. Each CDR3 protein gets one entry after TCRdb re-called the 5' RACE reads with MiXCR. The data contain about 360,000 distinct CDR3 sequences, approximately 5.7% of them singletons. Material: PBMCs, obtained 5 days after the yellow fever booster vaccination. The receptors derive from a man younger than 40 who received the YFV17D yellow fever vaccine.

About this clonotype: The junction shows a germline mismatch at one end, possibly a read error. The chain recombines TRBV20-1 with TRBJ2-7; D may be TRBD2 (5 bases). There are 16 residues in the CDR3. Germline V gives CDR1 DFQATT, CDR2 SNEGSKA (reference sequence). CDR3 nucleotide sequence: TGCTGTGCTAGAGATTCGCCTGGGAGAAGCTCCTACGAGCAGTACTTC. Protein: CCARDSPGRSSYEQYF.

This clonotype occurred many times. The V and J genes are TRBV7-2 and TRBJ2-2, with unresolved D. This CDR3 spans 13 amino acids. V was cut by 6 bases and J by 6 bases, with 11 bases left in between. CDR1 is SGHTA and CDR2 is FQGNSA in the germline V gene. The CDR3 nucleotides are TGTGCCAGCAGTTACCTGACGGCCGGGGAGCTGTTTTTT. This gives the protein CASSYLTAGELFF.

At least ten counts were recorded for this clonotype. The chain is built from TRBV7-2 and TRBJ2-1; D not certain. This CDR3 has 15 amino acids. The germline V gene has CDR1 SGHTA and CDR2 FQGNSA. The V and J ends lost 1 base and 4 bases respectively, with 11 bases between them. The CDR3 loop is CASSLGMPDYNEQFF. CDR3 DNA: TGTGCCAGCAGCTTAGGTATGCCCGATTACAATGAGCAGTTCTTC.

The gene calls are TRBV30 and TRBJ2-7; a weak D match, TRBD2 (7 bases). V was pared by 1 base and J by 7 bases, with 14 bases between. Germline V gives CDR1 GTSNPN, CDR2 SVGIG (reference sequence). This CDR3 spans 13 amino acids. CDR3 sequence reads: CAWSGTRGWEQYF. Here the CDR3 DNA reads TGTGCCTGGAGTGGGACTAGGGGGTGGGAGCAGTACTTC.

This clonotype was recorded many times. The V call is TRBV7-3, the J call TRBJ1-1, with a weak D call TRBD1 (5 bases). Trimming shortened V by 2 bases and J by 4 bases, and 14 bases separated the two germline ends. Per the germline V gene, CDR1 is SGHTA and CDR2 is FQGTGA. The CDR3 spans 15 residues. The CDR3 DNA reads TGTGCCAGCAGCTTAGCGGCAGGGAGGGGCACTGAAGCTTTCTTT. This encodes CASSLAAGRGTEAFF. The whole variable domain, remainder taken from reference TRBV7-3 and TRBJ1-1, is GAGVSQTPSNKVTEKGKYVELRCDPISGHTALYWYRQSLGQGPEFLIYFQGTGAADDSGLPNDRFFAVRPEGSVSTLKIQRTERGDSAVYLCASSLAAGRGTEAFFGQGTRLTVV.

This clonotype showed up just a few times. This chain joins TRBV7-2 and TRBJ2-1; 11 bases line up with TRBD2. The V segment lost 4 bases and the J segment 2 bases; nucleotides outside the gene matches: 4. The CDR3 runs to 16 residues. The V gene's germline CDR1 is SGHTA and CDR2 FQGNSA. The CDR3 bases are TGTGCCAGCAGCTGGACTAGCGGGTCCCCCTACAATGAGCAGTTCTTC. Its protein is CASSWTSGSPYNEQFF. Using reference TRBV7-2 and TRBJ2-1 for the parts outside the CDR3, the full variable domain is GAGVSQSPSNKVTEKGKDVELRCDPISGHTALYWYRQSLGQGLEFLIYFQGNSAPDKSGLPSDRFSAERTGGSVSTLTIQRTQQEDSAVYLCASSWTSGSPYNEQFFGPGTRLTVL.

This sequence joins TRBV19 and TRBJ1-4; the match to TRBD1 covers 7 bases. Germline CDR1 reads LNHDA; CDR2 reads SQIVND (reference sequence). The CDR3 length is 13 residues. Trimming took 7 bases from V and 5 from J; bases not matched to a gene: 4. The CDR3: CASTGQRNEKLFF. The CDR3 DNA reads as TGTGCCAGTACGGGACAGCGGAATGAAAAACTGTTTTTT.